This T cell receptor (beta chain) was documented in a study of Graves' ophthalmopathy and Graves' hyperthyroidism. Clinicians diagnosed using symptoms, serum thyroxine, TRAb, thyroid ultrasound and orbital computed tomography. Amplification from RNA transcripts yielded the TCR beta CDR3 regions. An initial RT-PCR round employing HTBI primers preceded a second-round multiplex PCR. TCRdb re-called the multiplex PCR reads with MiXCR, one entry per CDR3 protein. This table holds a few hundred thousand distinct CDR3 sequences, about a sixth found once. This clonotype was counted ten times or more. Sequenced material: peripheral blood. This TCR was sampled from an adult woman with stable Graves' hyperthyroidism.

The CDR3 sequence is CSVEDRKSPYEQYF. The CDR3 DNA reads as TGCAGCGTTGAAGACAGAAAATCCCCCTACGAGCAGTACTTC. This chain uses TRBV29-1 with TRBJ2-7; D call uncertain. Germline CDR1 SQVTM, CDR2 ANQGSEA. V lost 0 bases to trimming and J lost 2 bases, with 11 bases between them. The length of the CDR3 is 14 residues.